The present TCR beta chain was sequenced within a study of shared clonotypes between healthy human individuals (dated by TCRdb to 2018 to 2020). Describing the broader study: The cohort comprised two women and three men aged 18 to 49 years. Blood TCR repertoires of several healthy adults were deeply sequenced to estimate repertoire size and the extent of clonotype sharing between individuals. Leukapheresis yielded between about 0.9 and 9.5 billion PBMCs per donor. Libraries were prepared and TCR repertoires were sequenced by different laboratories using diverse techniques, in order to increase sequencing depth and limit assay-specific biases. For each donor, CD4 naive and CD4 memory were each run on three plates, CD8 naive on two plates, and CD8 memory on one plate.

Study-wide conclusions, independent of this receptor: Rarefaction of sorted-subset datasets indicated incomplete sequencing despite the large sequencing depth. Compared with non-shared clonotypes, the clonotypes found in all four sorted-subset donors had higher generation probabilities. Sampling was restricted to blood, and TCR repertoires in tissues likely differ from the TCR repertoires found in blood. About 5% of naive CD4, 3.5% of naive CD8, about 2.1% of memory CD4, and 0.4% of memory CD8 clonotypes were shared across several donors. Naive subsets generally had larger estimated clonotype richness than memory subsets. Because the study included only a small number of donors, the genetic and exposure-history diversity represented was limited. Pairwise subsampling led to the expectation that sequencing depth would affect the degree of clonotype sharing among donors.

CD8 naive samples were obtained by positive selection for CCR7 among CD45RO-negative cells, yielding a CD45RA+CCR7+ population from which TemRA cells were excluded. Donors were healthy HIV-negative adults with no recently reported acute infections or vaccinations. Every donor was a Caucasian adult living in Nashville, Tennessee, USA. Blood was collected by leukapheresis, and PBMCs were isolated by Ficoll-Histopaque density gradient centrifugation and then cryopreserved in liquid nitrogen vapor phase. Purity and quantity of every magnetically sorted T cell population were checked by analytical flow cytometry. Each sorted fraction had its genomic DNA isolated and then quantified by UV absorbance on a Nanodrop 2000c. Using the deep immunoSEQ assay, multiplex PCR amplified TCR CDR3 regions from genomic DNA. Extracted genomic DNA from each cell subset was spread evenly across all wells of several immunoSEQ 96-well plates, with each plate serving as a replicate. Each replicate PCR for sorted subsets received about 200 ng genomic DNA, equal to tens of thousands of T cell genomes. Purified libraries were measured with a Qubit 3.0 fluorometer, size-checked on a Bioanalyzer 2100, and measured again with the KAPA Library Quantification kit. Every immunoSEQ 96-well plate was sequenced on a separate single-read 150-cycle Illumina NextSeq 550 flow cell. From the authors' description of their analysis: Because only junctional sequences without quality scores were contained in the immunoSEQ output, filtering matching that applied to full-length reads could not be performed. Sequences were annotated with PyIR, a Python wrapper for IgBLAST v1.9, using IMGT germline references to assign V/J genes and CDR3. Reads with weak V/J assignments (E-value above 1e-6), missing CDR3, stop codons, out-of-frame junctions, or ambiguous translated residues were removed. V3J clonotypes were defined as sequences sharing an identical inferred V gene, J gene, and CDR3 amino acid sequence. Percentage overlap between repertoires was calculated by dividing the number of shared unique clonotypes by the size of the smaller repertoire. RTK rarefaction, the Chao1 estimator, and Recon v2.1 estimates of unobserved clonotypes were used to assess repertoire richness. Generation probabilities were computed with OLGA for all TCRbeta clonotypes obtained by the gDNA method from a handful of donors. In TCRdb, the immuneACCESS table is reduced to in-frame sequences with V and J assigned. These tables do not hold every clone; where another copy was compared, an unresolved V gene accounts for under half, and the others remain unexplained. V, J and clone size were drawn from that table, and D and trimming were deduced from the DNA. Within this sample are hundreds of thousands of clones, with about 98% of them counted one time only. Approximately 0.33% of the sample is in the top ten clones.

Concerning this clone: Its antigen specificity is not known. Base quality data are lacking; no much larger clone is found one base away.

Sequences were obtained from naive CD8+ T cells sorted from blood. Read against the paper, the sample's cell subset or site label means: CD45RA+CCR7+. This clonotype originated in a man aged 25 to 40 in good health.

The nucleotide sequence reads as follows: TGCGCCAGCAGCCCCGTGAGTTTGACAGGACCGAACACCGGGGAGCTGTTTTTT. This gives the protein CASSPVSLTGPNTGELFF. The sequence is built from TRBV5-1 and TRBJ2-2; the D gene is perhaps TRBD1, from 6 matching bases. The CDR1 and CDR2 encoded by the germline V gene are SGHRS and YFSETQ. Deletion took 4 bases off V and 0 bases off J, with a span of 19 bases between the germline ends. From the cysteine through the phenylalanine, the CDR3 covers 18 amino acids. Only the CDR3 DNA stays, 54 bases, in frame from base 1.